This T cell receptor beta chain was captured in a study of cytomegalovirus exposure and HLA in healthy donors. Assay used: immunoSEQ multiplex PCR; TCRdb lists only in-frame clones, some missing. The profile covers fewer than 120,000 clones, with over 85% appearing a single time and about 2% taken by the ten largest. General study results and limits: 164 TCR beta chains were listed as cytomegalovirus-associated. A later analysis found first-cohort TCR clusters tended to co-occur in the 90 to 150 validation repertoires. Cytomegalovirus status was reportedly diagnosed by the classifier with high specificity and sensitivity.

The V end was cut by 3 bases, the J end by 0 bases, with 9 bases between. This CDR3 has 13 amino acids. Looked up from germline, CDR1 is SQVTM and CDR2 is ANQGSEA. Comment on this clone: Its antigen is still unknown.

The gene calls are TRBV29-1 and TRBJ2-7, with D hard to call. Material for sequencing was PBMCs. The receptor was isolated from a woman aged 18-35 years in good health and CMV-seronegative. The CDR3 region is CSVESEISYEQYF. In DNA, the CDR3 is TGCAGCGTTGAGTCGGAGATCTCCTACGAGCAGTACTTC.